The rows below give T cell receptor beta chains drawn from one sample of a study of liver allograft versus peripheral blood T cells. TCRdb reprocessed the reads via MiXCR and lists one record per CDR3 protein. The sample has roughly 3,500 distinct CDR3 sequences; around 15% are singletons. The origin of the receptors is a human patient who had a liver transplant. Some T cells may arise from the graft donor. The CDR3 runs from the conserved cysteine through the conserved F or W. Each record gives: clone size, D gene, J gene, V gene, CDR3 DNA, CDR3 protein. D genes are given only for firm matches. Clone size is not always given. Where it is, it says once, few, many or a class for expanded clones.

>few|NA|TRBJ1-5|TRBV18
TGTGTCAGCTCACCACCGGGCAGGGTCAATCAGCCCCAGCATTTT
CVSSPPGRVNQPQHF
>few|TRBD1|TRBJ1-3|TRBV20-1
TGCAGTGCTGGGACAGTCCGCTCTGGAAACACCATATATTTT
CSAGTVRSGNTIYF
>NA|NA|TRBJ1-5|TRBV2
TGTGCCAGCAGTGTAGAAGGGGGTAGGAACCAGCCCCAGCATTTT
CASSVEGGRNQPQHF
>medium-sized|NA|TRBJ1-5|TRBV27
TGTGCCAGCAGTTCAACCATGAGGGGGGGCAATCAGCCCCAGCATTTT
CASSSTMRGGNQPQHF
>medium-sized|TRBD1|TRBJ1-2|TRBV7-2
TGTGCCAGCAGTACCCGACAGGGGTCTGCCTATGGCTACACCTTC
CASSTRQGSAYGYTF
>few|TRBD2|TRBJ2-1|TRBV10-3
TGTGCCGTTGGCCCTAGCGGGGGGGGGAGTGAGCAGTTCTTC
CAVGPSGGGSEQFF
>medium-sized|TRBD1|TRBJ1-2|TRBV7-9
TGTGCCAGCAGCTTGACAGGGGCTGAGGGCTACACCTTC
CASSLTGAEGYTF
>few|TRBD1|TRBJ1-6|TRBV7-2
TGTGCCAGCAGCTTAAGACAGGGGAATTCACCCCTCCACTTT
CASSLRQGNSPLHF
>medium-sized|NA|TRBJ1-2|TRBV19
TGTGCCAGTAGATCCGCGGGGCGTAACTATGGCTACACCTTC
CASRSAGRNYGYTF
>medium-sized|TRBD1|TRBJ1-2|TRBV19
TGTGCCAGTATTCCTACGGACAGGCCCGGGGGTGGCTACACCTTC
CASIPTDRPGGGYTF
>large|NA|TRBJ1-2|TRBV14
TGTGCCAGCAGCCAAGTGGTTCGGGGAAACTATGGCTACACCTTC
CASSQVVRGNYGYTF
>few|NA|TRBJ2-1|TRBV5-6
TGTGCCAGCAGCTCGTTGAGAGGGAATGAGCAGTTCTTC
CASSSLRGNEQFF
>few|NA|TRBJ1-1|TRBV2
TGTGCCAGCAACGTACGGGGTGGTGAAGCTTTCTTT
CASNVRGGEAFF
>NA|TRBD1|TRBJ2-5|TRBV20-1
TGCAGTGCTGACCCCGGGACAGGGGGCGTAGAGACCCAGTACTTC
CSADPGTGGVETQYF
>medium-sized|TRBD2|TRBJ2-1|TRBV7-9
TGTGCCAGCAGCTTTCCCACTAGCGGGAGGGCCATTGAGCAGTTCTTC
CASSFPTSGRAIEQFF
>many|TRBD1|TRBJ2-5|TRBV10-3
TGTGCCATCAGTGAGTCGACTCAGGGGGCCCAGTACTTC
CAISESTQGAQYF
>medium-sized|NA|TRBJ2-7|TRBV5-5
TGTGCCAGCAGCTTTAAGGGGACTTTGAGCTCCTACGAGCAGTACTTC
CASSFKGTLSSYEQYF
>medium-sized|NA|TRBJ1-5|TRBV12-3/TRBV12-4
TGTGCCAGCAGTTTCCCCGGCGAGCCCCAGCATTTT
CASSFPGEPQHF
>many|NA|TRBJ1-2|TRBV20-1
TGCAGTGCTAGCCCCGGTGCCGGTTTTAACTATGGCTACACCTTC
CSASPGAGFNYGYTF
>many|TRBD1|TRBJ1-1|TRBV20-1
TGCAGTGCTAGAGATCAGGGGGCGCGAACTGAAGCTTTCTTT
CSARDQGARTEAFF
>medium-sized|NA|TRBJ1-2|TRBV7-2
TGTGCCAGCAGCTTACAGGGGCAGGTTTATGGCTACACCTTC
CASSLQGQVYGYTF
>medium-sized|NA|TRBJ1-3|TRBV30
TGTGCCTGGAGTGTATCTGGAAACACCATATATTTT
CAWSVSGNTIYF
>large|NA|TRBJ1-6|TRBV6-6
TGTGCCAGCAGTTTTCTACTGAGCTCCTATAATTCACCCCTCCACTTT
CASSFLLSSYNSPLHF
>NA|NA|TRBJ1-5|TRBV7-9
TGTGCCAGCAGCTTAGTGGGGGGGCGGGAGGGCAATCAGCCCCAGCATTTT
CASSLVGGREGNQPQHF
>once|NA|TRBJ1-5|TRBV18
TGTGCCAGCTCACCAGGGGGAGTGGAGACCCAGCATTTT
CASSPGGVETQHF
>few|TRBD2|TRBJ2-1|TRBV30
TGTGCCCTGCGGGAGAAGAATGAGCAGTTCTTC
CALREKNEQFF
>medium-sized|NA|TRBJ1-5|TRBV28
TGTGCCAGCAGTTTATCTCGGGGTTATAGCAATCAGCCCCAGCATTTT
CASSLSRGYSNQPQHF
>medium-sized|TRBD2|TRBJ2-7|TRBV5-4
TGTGCCAGCAGCGCGGGGGGACGGCTCTACGAGCAGTACTTC
CASSAGGRLYEQYF
>few|NA|TRBJ2-6|TRBV11-3
TGTGCCAGCAGCTTAGTTACCGGGGCCAACGTCCTGACTTTC
CASSLVTGANVLTF
>medium-sized|TRBD2|TRBJ2-1|TRBV9
TGTGCCAGCAGCGTAGCTGGGGTAGCGGGGGCCGCCTACAATGAGCAGTTCTTC
CASSVAGVAGAAYNEQFF
>medium-sized|TRBD2|TRBJ2-3|TRBV7-9
TGTGCCAGCAGCCCCGGACTAGCGGGAGTGGCAGATACGCAGTATTTT
CASSPGLAGVADTQYF
>hyperexpanded|TRBD2|TRBJ2-1|TRBV6-1
TGTGCCAGCAGTGAACCCAGCGGGGGGGATGAGCAGTTCTTC
CASSEPSGGDEQFF
>medium-sized|NA|TRBJ1-1|TRBV6-6
TGTGCCAGCAGTTATTATACAGGGACTGAAGCTTTCTTT
CASSYYTGTEAFF
>medium-sized|NA|TRBJ1-3|TRBV18
TGTGCCAGCTTCAAGCCGGGTTCCTCGGCTGGAAACACCATATATTTT
CASFKPGSSAGNTIYF
>few|NA|TRBJ1-2|TRBV2
TGTGCCAGCAGACAGGACATAGCCTATGGCTACACCTTC
CASRQDIAYGYTF
>medium-sized|TRBD1|TRBJ1-1|TRBV6-2/TRBV6-3
TGTGCCAGCAGCCGAAAGGTGGGACAGGGAAACACTGAAGCTTTCTTT
CASSRKVGQGNTEAFF
>NA|NA|TRBJ1-2|TRBV11-3
TGTGCCAGCAGCTTCGGGGTATCCGCCTATGGCTACACCTTC
CASSFGVSAYGYTF
>medium-sized|NA|TRBJ1-1|TRBV19
TGTGCCAGTAGTCCACAAAAGGACACTGAAGCTTTCTTT
CASSPQKDTEAFF
>many|NA|TRBJ1-4|TRBV20-1
TGCAGTGCGGAACGGGGGGCATTAGGGGAAAAACTGTTTTTT
CSAERGALGEKLFF
>medium-sized|TRBD1|TRBJ1-3|TRBV5-6
TGTGCCAGCAGGATTACGGGACAGGGGGTTGACACCATATATTTT
CASRITGQGVDTIYF
>NA|NA|TRBJ1-1|TRBV4-3
TGCGCCAGCAGCGAATACCTCCCTCAACAGGGTGTGAACACTGAAGCTTTCTTT
CASSEYLPQQGVNTEAFF
>medium-sized|TRBD1|TRBJ2-1|TRBV6-6
TGTGCCAGCAGCCACGGGACAGCTAACAATGAGCAGTTCTTC
CASSHGTANNEQFF
>medium-sized|NA|TRBJ1-3|TRBV19
TGTGCCAGTAGTATAGTGGGCCGGGCGCGAGGAAACACCATATATTTT
CASSIVGRARGNTIYF
>medium-sized|NA|TRBJ1-1|TRBV29-1
TGCAGCGTCCGGAGGGAGGCTGAAGCTTTCTTT
CSVRREAEAFF
>medium-sized|NA|TRBJ1-5|TRBV19
TGTGCCAGTAGGCGGGAAGGGCAGCCCCAGCATTTT
CASRREGQPQHF
>few|TRBD1|TRBJ2-7|TRBV7-2
TGTGCCAGCAGCTTCAACAGGGGTAGTCCGTACTTC
CASSFNRGSPYF
>medium-sized|NA|TRBJ1-2|TRBV18
TGTGCCAGCTCACCAGCAGGTGAAGTCTATGGCTACACCTTC
CASSPAGEVYGYTF
>medium-sized|TRBD1|TRBJ1-2|TRBV7-2
TGTGCCAGCAGCCGGGACAGGGTAGACTATGGCTACACCTTC
CASSRDRVDYGYTF